This TCR beta chain came from a study of OX40 agonist ivuxolimab in advanced cancers. Study context: Each patient was given ivuxolimab into a vein every 2 weeks, at 0.01 to 10 mg/kg. The mean age was approximately 60 years, ranging from about 20 to 85, with roughly four fifths of participants male.

Clones were read by immunoSEQ multiplex PCR, and TCRdb kept only the in-frame ones, dropping some. Of around 53,000 clones listed, 80% to 85% were seen once; the top ten hold around 0.7%. Study findings and constraints: Individuals who were partial responders at 0.1-3.0 mg/kg had clonal expansion that ranked among the lowest.

As regards this clone: Its specificity is unknown.

V was shortened by 6 bases and J by 2 bases, with 17 bases between the two germline ends. This CDR3 comprises 17 residues. Germline loops: CDR1 LNHDA, CDR2 SQIVND (reference sequence). Here the sequenced sample was CD4+ or CD8+ T cells sorted from blood, taken in a trial of the OX40 agonist ivuxolimab. The chain combines TRBV19 with TRBJ1-6; a weak D match, TRBD1 (6 bases). The receptor was derived from an adult with an advanced solid tumor such as melanoma, head and neck, liver or kidney cancer. CDR3 region: CASSLPDTGTYNSPLHF. In nucleotides, the CDR3 is TGTGCCAGTAGCCTGCCTGATACAGGGACCTATAATTCACCCCTCCACTTT.